This T cell receptor (beta chain) is from a study of cytomegalovirus exposure and HLA in healthy donors. The PCR made use of 60 Vbeta and 13 Jbeta primers. Method: immunoSEQ multiplex PCR; TCRdb's copy keeps in-frame clones and lacks some. The sample yields roughly 260,000 clones, roughly four fifths seen once. Regarding this clone: Its specificity is unknown. Other nucleotide sequences from this sample produce the same CDR3.

Study-level points and caveats: The number of N-insertions in an Asian-associated ancestry cluster was reportedly below the approximately 600-donor mean in a later analysis. Segments of the TCR beta V type were, in most cases, productive about 90% or about 30% of the time in an earlier analysis. Near-uniform donor sequencing depth was presumed by presence/absence analyses.

This CDR3 has 14 residues. Germline V gene sequence: CDR1 SGHRS, CDR2 YFSETQ. Trimming at V came to 2 bases and at J to 4 bases, leaving 0 bases not matched to a gene. This sequence joins TRBV5-1 and TRBJ2-2; 9 positions agree with TRBD2. The sequencing sample was made of PBMCs. This sequence originates from a woman aged 40 to 50 in good health and CMV-seropositive. DNA of the CDR3: TGCGCCAGCAGCTTAGCGGGGGGCACCGGGGAGCTGTTTTTT. Translating it yields CASSLAGGTGELFF.